This T cell receptor beta chain was identified during a study of beta chain features in type 1 diabetes. Study-wide results and caveats: Shorter TCRB CDR3s, moderately but significantly so, were found in Type 1 diabetes patients in all four CD4+ subsets. In patients and controls equally, PCR might favor templates that are shorter.

Expressed TCRB transcripts got sequenced, as all isolated RNA was reverse transcribed. Here immunoSEQ multiplex PCR was the method, and the copy in TCRdb shows in-frame clones only, minus some. The sample has around 690,000 clones, around 12% seen once. Turning to this clone: The antigen is undetermined.

V gave up 4 bases and J gave up 0 bases, with 14 bases separating them. CDR1 is SGDLS and CDR2 is YYNGEE in the germline V gene. The CDR3 covers 17 residues. The chain recombines TRBV9 with TRBJ2-6, with no clear D. Sequences were obtained from naive CD4+ T cells from blood. The TCR sequence derives from a man between 25 and 39 years old with type 1 diabetes. The CDR3 nucleotides read TGTGCCAGCAGCCCTTGGACCTTGAGCTCTGGGGCCAACGTCCTGACTTTC. Translated, it gives CASSPWTLSSGANVLTF.